The 2 T cell receptor beta chains presented below share a single source sample, sequenced in a study of tumor-infiltrating lymphocytes in primary liver carcinoma (dated by TCRdb to 2015 to 2018). The sample was run on an Illumina HiSeq 2500. A constant-region primer and ProtoScript II reverse transcriptase were used to reverse-transcribe TCRbeta-specific cDNA from roughly 0.5 ug total RNA. The TCRbeta libraries were prepared through three rounds of nested multiplex PCR following a slightly modified ARM-PCR procedure. Each of the first two PCR rounds ran for approximately 10 cycles using multiplex TRBV1-TRBV30 forward primers together with a Cbeta reverse primer. The raw public reads went through TCRdb reprocessing: fastp at Q25, MiXCR clone calling, in-frame beta chains kept. Every distinct CDR3 protein forms one entry, paired with its most common genes and DNA. This sample comprises some 190,000 distinct CDR3 sequences, about 55% of them detected only once. The ten biggest clones cover about 70% of the sample.

TRIzol reagent was used to extract blood RNA from unsorted whole blood, while the DNeasy Blood & Tissue kit provided the germline DNA. Sequencing was done on a sample of peripheral blood. These receptors all stem from a man aged 35-49 years with primary liver carcinoma and hepatitis B virus infection.

CDR3 amino acids: CASSQLPGQGFGEQFF. DNA of the CDR3: TGCGCCAGCAGCCAGCTTCCGGGACAGGGTTTTGGTGAGCAGTTCTTC. The chain carries TRBV4-1 and TRBJ2-1; 9 bases agree with TRBD1. Germline V gene sequence: CDR1 MGHRA, CDR2 YSYEKL. This CDR3 region has 16 residues. The junction had 12 bases not matched to a gene; V was cut back by 3 bases and J by 9 bases.

The sample holds a few counts of this clonotype. J is TRBJ2-3 and V is TRBV12-3 or TRBV12-4, with 10 nucleotides matching TRBD2. Unmatched junction bases numbered 5, after V lost 6 bases and J lost 2 bases. This CDR3 spans 15 amino acids. CDR3 sequence: CASRRTSGFTDTQYF. The DNA for the CDR3 is TGTGCCAGCAGGCGGACTAGCGGTTTCACAGATACGCAGTATTTT.